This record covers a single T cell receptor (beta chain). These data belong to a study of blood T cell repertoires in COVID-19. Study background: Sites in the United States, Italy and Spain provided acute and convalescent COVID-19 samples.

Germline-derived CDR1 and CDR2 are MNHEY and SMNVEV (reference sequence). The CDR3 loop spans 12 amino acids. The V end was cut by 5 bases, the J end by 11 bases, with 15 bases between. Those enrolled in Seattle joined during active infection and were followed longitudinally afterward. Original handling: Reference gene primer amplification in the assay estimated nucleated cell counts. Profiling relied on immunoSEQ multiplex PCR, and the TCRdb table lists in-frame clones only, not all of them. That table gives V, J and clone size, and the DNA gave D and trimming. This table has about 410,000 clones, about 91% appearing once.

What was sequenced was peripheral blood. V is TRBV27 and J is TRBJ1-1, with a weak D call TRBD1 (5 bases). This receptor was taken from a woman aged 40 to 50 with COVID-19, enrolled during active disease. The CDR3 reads CASSPGLGWAFF. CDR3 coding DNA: TGTGCCAGCAGTCCAGGGCTGGGGTGGGCTTTCTTT.